These 10 T cell receptor beta chains came from one sample sequenced in a study of cytomegalovirus exposure and HLA in healthy donors. Profiling relied on immunoSEQ multiplex PCR, and the TCRdb table lists in-frame clones only, not all of them. Of under 95,000 clones listed, roughly 90% are singletons. What was sequenced was PBMCs. These receptors originate from a man aged 25-45 years in good health and CMV-seronegative.

Here the CDR3 DNA reads TGTGCCAGCTCACTTGACACCACAGATACGCAGTATTTT. This translates into CASSLDTTDTQYF. The V call is TRBV18, the J call TRBJ2-3; D gene unclear. From germline, CDR1 is KGHSH and CDR2 LQKENI. The CDR3 spans 13 residues. V gave up 4 bases and J gave up 2 bases, with 7 bases separating them. The whole variable domain, remainder taken from reference TRBV18 and TRBJ2-3, is NAGVMQNPRHLVRRRGQEARLRCSPMKGHSHVYWYRQLPEEGLKFMVYLQKENIIDESGMPKERFSAEFPKEGPSILRIQQVVRGDSAAYFCASSLDTTDTQYFGPGTRLTVL.

J is TRBJ2-7 and V is TRBV18; the D gene is possibly TRBD1 (6 bases). The CDR3 has 15 amino acids. Germline CDR1 KGHSH, CDR2 LQKENI. V was cut by 0 bases and J by 3 bases, with 12 bases left in between. CDR3 region: CASSPPGQRIYEQYF. Written as DNA, the CDR3 is TGTGCCAGCTCACCACCAGGACAGAGGATCTACGAGCAGTACTTC.

This chain uses TRBV27 with TRBJ2-7, with D possibly TRBD1 on 6 matching bases. Between the trimmed V and J ends, which lost 7 bases and 4 bases, there was a span of 17 bases. Germline CDR1 and CDR2: MNHEY and SMNVEV (reference sequence). The CDR3 length is 14 residues. CDR3 DNA sequence: TGTGCCAGCAAACCCACCCCGGGGACATACGAGCAGTACTTC. Its protein is CASKPTPGTYEQYF.

The V call is TRBV6-5, the J call TRBJ1-3; a weak D match, TRBD1 (6 bases). Germline CDR1 MNHEY, CDR2 SVGAGI. The ends were cut back, 3 bases at V and 6 bases at J, with 18 bases in the middle. The CDR3 covers 16 residues. The CDR3 spells CASSYPPGRGENTIYF. Written as DNA, the CDR3 is TGTGCCAGCAGTTATCCCCCGGGCAGGGGAGAAAACACCATATATTTT.

This chain connects TRBV15 to TRBJ2-7, with D unresolved. This CDR3 comprises 15 residues. Trimming removed 0 bases from V and 2 bases from J, with 11 bases in between. Per germline, CDR1 LNHNV and CDR2 YYDKDF (reference sequence). This CDR3 reads CATSRDYVEPYEQYF. The DNA of the CDR3 is TGTGCCACCAGCAGAGACTACGTGGAGCCCTACGAGCAGTACTTC.

In this sample, this clone turned up once. The V and J genes are TRBV28 and TRBJ1-1, with a possible D match to TRBD1 (5 bases). The ends were cut back, 5 bases at V and 4 bases at J, with 20 bases in the middle. This CDR3 is 16 amino acids long. Germline V gene lookup returns CDR1 MDHEN and CDR2 SYDVKM. Here the CDR3 DNA reads TGTGCCAGCAGTCCCCCGTGGGGCAGCCCGGGCACTGAAGCTTTCTTT. This codes for CASSPPWGSPGTEAFF. Variable domain in full (rest from reference TRBV28 and TRBJ1-1): DVKVTQSSRYLVKRTGEKVFLECVQDMDHENMFWYRQDPGLGLRLIYFSYDVKMKEKGDIPEGYSVSREKKERFSLILESASTNQTSMYLCASSPPWGSPGTEAFFGQGTRLTVV.

The chain has TRBV6-1 and TRBJ2-6; no firm D call. The ends were cut back, 2 bases at V and 0 bases at J, with 8 bases in the middle. The germline V gene has CDR1 MNHNS and CDR2 SASEGT. The CDR3 consists of 16 residues. The CDR3 DNA follows: TGTGCCAGCAGTGAAACAGCTAACTCTGGGGCCAACGTCCTGACTTTC. Translating it yields CASSETANSGANVLTF.

The V call is TRBV5-4, the J call TRBJ1-2; 7 nucleotides agree with TRBD1. The V segment lost 4 bases and the J segment 1 base; nucleotides outside the gene matches: 7. CDR1 is SGHNT, CDR2 YYREEE, per germline (reference sequence). This CDR3 comprises 15 residues. The CDR3 DNA follows: TGTGCCAGCAGCAGCAGGGACAGACTTAACTATGGCTACACCTTC. Amino acid sequence: CASSSRDRLNYGYTF. Using reference TRBV5-4 and TRBJ1-2 for the parts outside the CDR3, the full variable domain is ETGVTQSPTHLIKTRGQQVTLRCSSQSGHNTVSWYQQALGQGPQFIFQYYREEENGRGNFPPRFSGLQFPNYSSELNVNALELDDSALYLCASSSRDRLNYGYTFGSGTRLTVV.

CDR3 DNA sequence: TGTGCCAGCACCGAACGGAGCGGGGGAAATGAGCAGTTCTTC. Translation: CASTERSGGNEQFF. The V and J genes are TRBV6-1 and TRBJ2-1, with 8 positions matching TRBD2. V shed 7 bases, J shed 7 bases, and the junction held 9 bases outside the gene matches. CDR1 is MNHNS and CDR2 is SASEGT in the germline V gene. The CDR3 has 14 residues.

For this clone: Other DNA sequences from this sample encode an identical CDR3 as well. The chain has TRBV5-1 and TRBJ2-3; D is undetermined. CDR3 length: 12 residues. V was shortened by 4 bases and J by 0 bases, with 3 bases between the two germline ends. Germline-derived CDR1 and CDR2 are SGHRS and YFSETQ. The CDR3 region has the DNA TGCGCCAGCAGCCCGAGCACAGATACGCAGTATTTT. It specifies CASSPSTDTQYF.